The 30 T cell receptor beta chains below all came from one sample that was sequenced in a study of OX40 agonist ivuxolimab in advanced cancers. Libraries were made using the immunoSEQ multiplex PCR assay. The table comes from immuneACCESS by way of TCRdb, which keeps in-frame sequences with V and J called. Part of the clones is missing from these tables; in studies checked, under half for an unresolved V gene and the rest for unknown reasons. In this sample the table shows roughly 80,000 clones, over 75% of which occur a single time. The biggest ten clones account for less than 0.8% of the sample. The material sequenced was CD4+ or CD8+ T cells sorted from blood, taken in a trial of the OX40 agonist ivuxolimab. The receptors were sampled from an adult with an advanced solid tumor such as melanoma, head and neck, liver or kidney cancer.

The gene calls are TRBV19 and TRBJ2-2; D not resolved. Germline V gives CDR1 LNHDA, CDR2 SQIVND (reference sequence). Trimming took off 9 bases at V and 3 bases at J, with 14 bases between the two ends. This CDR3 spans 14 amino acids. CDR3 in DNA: TGTGCCAGCCAAACCGGGCCATACACCGGGGAGCTGTTTTTT. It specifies CASQTGPYTGELFF.

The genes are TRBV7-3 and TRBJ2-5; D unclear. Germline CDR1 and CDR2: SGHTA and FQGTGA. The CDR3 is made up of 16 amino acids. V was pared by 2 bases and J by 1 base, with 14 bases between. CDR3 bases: TGTGCCAGCAGCTTAGGGCGGTGGGCCGTCCAAGAGACCCAGTACTTC. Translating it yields CASSLGRWAVQETQYF.

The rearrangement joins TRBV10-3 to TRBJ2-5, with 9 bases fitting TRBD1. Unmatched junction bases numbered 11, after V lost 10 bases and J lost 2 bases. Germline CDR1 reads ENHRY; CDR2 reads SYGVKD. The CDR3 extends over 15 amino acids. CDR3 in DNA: TGTGCCACCAAAAGACTGGGACAGGGACAAGAGACCCAGTACTTC. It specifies CATKRLGQGQETQYF.

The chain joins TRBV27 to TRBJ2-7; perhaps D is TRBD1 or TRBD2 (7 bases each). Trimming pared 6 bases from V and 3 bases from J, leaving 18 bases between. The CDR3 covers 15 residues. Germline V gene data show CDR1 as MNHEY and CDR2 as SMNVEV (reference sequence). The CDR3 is CASSSPGRGGYEQYF. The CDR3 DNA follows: TGTGCCAGCAGCTCCCCCGGCAGGGGGGGCTACGAGCAGTACTTC.

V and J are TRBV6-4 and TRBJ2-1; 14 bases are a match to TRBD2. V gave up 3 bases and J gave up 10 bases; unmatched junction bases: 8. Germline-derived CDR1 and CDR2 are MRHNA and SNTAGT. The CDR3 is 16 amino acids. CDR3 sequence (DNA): TGTGCCAGCAGTGAACGACTAGCGGGGGGGCCTCTCGAGCAGTTCTTC. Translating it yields CASSERLAGGPLEQFF.

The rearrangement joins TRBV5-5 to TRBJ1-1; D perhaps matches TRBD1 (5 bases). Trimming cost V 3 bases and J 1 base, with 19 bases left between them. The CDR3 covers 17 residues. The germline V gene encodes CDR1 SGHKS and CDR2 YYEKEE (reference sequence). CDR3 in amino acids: CASSSQGPDSPNTEAFF. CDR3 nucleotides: TGTGCCAGCAGCTCCCAGGGCCCCGACAGCCCGAACACTGAAGCTTTCTTT.

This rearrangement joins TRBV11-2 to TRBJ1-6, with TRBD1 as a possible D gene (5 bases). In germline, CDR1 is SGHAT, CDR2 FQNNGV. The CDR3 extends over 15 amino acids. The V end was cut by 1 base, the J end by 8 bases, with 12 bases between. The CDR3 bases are TGTGCCAGCAGCTTAGCGGGGAGGGGTGATTCACCCCTCCACTTT. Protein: CASSLAGRGDSPLHF. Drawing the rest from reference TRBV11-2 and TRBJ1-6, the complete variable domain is EAGVAQSPRYKIIEKRQSVAFWCNPISGHATLYWYQQILGQGPKLLIQFQNNGVVDDSQLPKDRFSAERLKGVDSTLKIQPAKLEDSAVYLCASSLAGRGDSPLHFGNGTRLTVT.

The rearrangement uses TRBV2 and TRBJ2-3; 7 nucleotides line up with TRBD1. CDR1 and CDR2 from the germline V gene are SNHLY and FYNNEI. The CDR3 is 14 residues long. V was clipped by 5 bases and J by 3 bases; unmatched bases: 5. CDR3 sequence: CASSPRTGTDTQYF. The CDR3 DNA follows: TGTGCCAGCAGTCCGCGGACAGGAACAGATACGCAGTATTTT.

In DNA form, the CDR3 reads TGCGCCAGCAGCCCCTTGTGGACCCAGTACTTC. Encoded protein: CASSPLWTQYF. The rearrangement uses TRBV4-3 and TRBJ2-5; D call uncertain. Germline CDR1 LGHNA, CDR2 YSLEER. The CDR3 extends over 11 amino acids. The V end was cut by 4 bases, the J end by 7 bases, with 7 bases between.

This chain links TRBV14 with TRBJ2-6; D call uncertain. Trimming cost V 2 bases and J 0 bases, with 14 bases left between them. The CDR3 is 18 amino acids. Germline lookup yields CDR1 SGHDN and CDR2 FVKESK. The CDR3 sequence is CASSQFGILLSGANVLTF. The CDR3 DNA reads TGTGCCAGCAGCCAATTCGGTATCCTCCTCTCTGGGGCCAACGTCCTGACTTTC.

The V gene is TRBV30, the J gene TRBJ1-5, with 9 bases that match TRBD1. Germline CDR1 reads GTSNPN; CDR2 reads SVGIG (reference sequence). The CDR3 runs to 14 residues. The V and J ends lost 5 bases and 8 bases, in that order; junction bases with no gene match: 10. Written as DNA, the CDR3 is TGTGCCTGGTCCAAGGGACAGGGCATGGAGCCCCAGCATTTT. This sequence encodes CAWSKGQGMEPQHF.

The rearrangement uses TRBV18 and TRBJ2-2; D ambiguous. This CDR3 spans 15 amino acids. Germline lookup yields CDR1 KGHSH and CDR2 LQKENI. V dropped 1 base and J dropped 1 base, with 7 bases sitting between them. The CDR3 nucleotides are TGTGCCAGCTCACCACGGGCAGAGAACACCGGGGAGCTGTTTTTT. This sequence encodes CASSPRAENTGELFF.

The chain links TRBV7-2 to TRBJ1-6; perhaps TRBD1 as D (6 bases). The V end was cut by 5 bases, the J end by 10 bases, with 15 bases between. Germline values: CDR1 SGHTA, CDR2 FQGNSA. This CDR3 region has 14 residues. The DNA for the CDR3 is TGTGCCAGCAGCCCGAGGGGGGGGCTCTCACCCCTCCACTTT. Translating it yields CASSPRGGLSPLHF.

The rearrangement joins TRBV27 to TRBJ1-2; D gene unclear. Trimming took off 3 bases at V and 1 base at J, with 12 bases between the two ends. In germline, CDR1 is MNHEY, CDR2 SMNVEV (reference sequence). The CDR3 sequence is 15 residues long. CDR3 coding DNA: TGTGCCAGCAGTTTGTCTGGACGAAGTAACTATGGCTACACCTTC. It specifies CASSLSGRSNYGYTF.

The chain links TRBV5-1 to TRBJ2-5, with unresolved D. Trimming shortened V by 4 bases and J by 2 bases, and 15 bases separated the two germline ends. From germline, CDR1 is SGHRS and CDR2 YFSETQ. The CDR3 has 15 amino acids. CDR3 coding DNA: TGCGCCAGCAGCACGGTTTATAAGGGACAAGAGACCCAGTACTTC. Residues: CASSTVYKGQETQYF. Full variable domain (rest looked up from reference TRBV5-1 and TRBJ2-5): KAGVTQTPRYLIKTRGQQVTLSCSPISGHRSVSWYQQTPGQGLQFLFEYFSETQRNKGNFPGRFSGRQFSNSRSEMNVSTLELGDSALYLCASSTVYKGQETQYFGPGTRLLVL.

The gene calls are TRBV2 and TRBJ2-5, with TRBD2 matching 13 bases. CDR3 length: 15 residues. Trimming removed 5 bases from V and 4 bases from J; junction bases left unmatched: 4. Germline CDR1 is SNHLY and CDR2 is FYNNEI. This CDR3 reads CASSPLAGGRETQYF. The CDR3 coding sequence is TGTGCCAGCAGTCCACTAGCGGGGGGGCGAGAGACCCAGTACTTC.

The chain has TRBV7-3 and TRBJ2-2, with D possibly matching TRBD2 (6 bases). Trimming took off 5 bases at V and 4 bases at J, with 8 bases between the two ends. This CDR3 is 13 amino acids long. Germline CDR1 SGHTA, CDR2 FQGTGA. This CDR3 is CASSMGGTGELFF. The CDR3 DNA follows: TGTGCCAGCAGCATGGGGGGCACCGGGGAGCTGTTTTTT.

The DNA of the CDR3 is TGCGCCAGCAGCCAAGATGGGGTTCCGCGGCAGTCCAACTATGGCTACACCTTC. Residues: CASSQDGVPRQSNYGYTF. The chain has TRBV4-3 and TRBJ1-2; D unclear. Germline CDR1 LGHNA, CDR2 YSLEER. This CDR3 comprises 18 residues. Trimming removed 0 bases from V and 2 bases from J, with 19 bases in between.

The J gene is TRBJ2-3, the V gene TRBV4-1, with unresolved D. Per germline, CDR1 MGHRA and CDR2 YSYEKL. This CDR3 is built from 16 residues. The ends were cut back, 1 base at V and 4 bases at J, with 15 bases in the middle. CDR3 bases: TGCGCCAGCAGCCAAGTCCTGACGGTCCGCCCAGATACGCAGTATTTT. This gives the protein CASSQVLTVRPDTQYF.

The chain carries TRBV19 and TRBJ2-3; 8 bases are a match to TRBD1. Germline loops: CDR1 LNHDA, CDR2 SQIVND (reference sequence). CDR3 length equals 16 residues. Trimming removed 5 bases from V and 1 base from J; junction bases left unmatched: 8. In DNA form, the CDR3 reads TGTGCCAGTAGTTCCCCGCAGGGGGCGGGCACAGATACGCAGTATTTT. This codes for CASSSPQGAGTDTQYF.

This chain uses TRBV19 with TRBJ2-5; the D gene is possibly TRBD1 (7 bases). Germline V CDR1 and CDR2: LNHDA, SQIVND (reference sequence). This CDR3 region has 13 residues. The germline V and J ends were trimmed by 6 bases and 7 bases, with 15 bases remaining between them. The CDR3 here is CASSDRAGGTQYF. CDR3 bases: TGTGCCAGTAGCGACAGGGCCGGGGGGACCCAGTACTTC.

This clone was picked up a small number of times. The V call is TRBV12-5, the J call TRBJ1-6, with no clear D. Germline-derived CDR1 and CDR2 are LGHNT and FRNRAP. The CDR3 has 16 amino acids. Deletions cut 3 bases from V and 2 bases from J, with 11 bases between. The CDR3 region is CASGFRPVAYNSPLHF. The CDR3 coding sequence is TGTGCTAGTGGTTTCCGGCCCGTAGCCTATAATTCACCCCTCCACTTT.

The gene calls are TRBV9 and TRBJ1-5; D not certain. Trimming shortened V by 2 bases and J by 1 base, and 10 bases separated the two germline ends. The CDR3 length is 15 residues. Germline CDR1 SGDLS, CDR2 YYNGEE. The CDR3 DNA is TGTGCCAGCAGCGTTACAGCGAGCAGCAATCAGCCCCAGCATTTT. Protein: CASSVTASSNQPQHF.

The CDR3 sequence: CASSSYFGGNIQYF. CDR3 sequence (DNA): TGTGCCAGCAGCAGCTACTTCGGGGGGAACATTCAGTACTTC. The V call is TRBV5-5, the J call TRBJ2-4; 7 positions match TRBD2. V trimming: 4 bases; J trimming: 7 bases; junction bases outside the gene matches: 8. This CDR3 has 14 amino acids. CDR1 is SGHKS, CDR2 YYEKEE, per germline (reference sequence).

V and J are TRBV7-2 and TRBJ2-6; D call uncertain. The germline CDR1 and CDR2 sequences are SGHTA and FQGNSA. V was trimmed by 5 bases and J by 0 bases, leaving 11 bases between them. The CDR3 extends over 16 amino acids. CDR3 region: CASSPQSFSGANVLTF. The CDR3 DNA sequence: TGTGCCAGCAGCCCCCAGTCCTTCTCTGGGGCCAACGTCCTGACTTTC.

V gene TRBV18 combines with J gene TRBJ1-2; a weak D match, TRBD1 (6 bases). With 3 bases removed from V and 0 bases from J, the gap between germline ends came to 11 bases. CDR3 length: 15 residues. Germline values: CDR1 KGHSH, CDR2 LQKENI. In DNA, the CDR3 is TGTGCCAGCTCACCGCCTCAGGGGACTAACTATGGCTACACCTTC. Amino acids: CASSPPQGTNYGYTF. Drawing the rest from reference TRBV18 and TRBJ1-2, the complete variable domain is NAGVMQNPRHLVRRRGQEARLRCSPMKGHSHVYWYRQLPEEGLKFMVYLQKENIIDESGMPKERFSAEFPKEGPSILRIQQVVRGDSAAYFCASSPPQGTNYGYTFGSGTRLTVV.

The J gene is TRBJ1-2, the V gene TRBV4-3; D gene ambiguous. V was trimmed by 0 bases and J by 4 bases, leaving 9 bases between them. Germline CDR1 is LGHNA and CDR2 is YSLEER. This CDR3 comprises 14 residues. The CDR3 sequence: CASSQEVGVYGYTF. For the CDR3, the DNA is TGCGCCAGCAGCCAAGAGGTTGGCGTCTATGGCTACACCTTC.

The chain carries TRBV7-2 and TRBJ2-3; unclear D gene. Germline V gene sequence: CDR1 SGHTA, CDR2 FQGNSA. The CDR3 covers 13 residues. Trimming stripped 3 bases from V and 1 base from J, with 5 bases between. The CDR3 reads CASSLMGTDTQYF. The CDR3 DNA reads TGTGCCAGCAGCTTGATGGGCACAGATACGCAGTATTTT. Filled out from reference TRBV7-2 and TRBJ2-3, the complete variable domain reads GAGVSQSPSNKVTEKGKDVELRCDPISGHTALYWYRQSLGQGLEFLIYFQGNSAPDKSGLPSDRFSAERTGGSVSTLTIQRTQQEDSAVYLCASSLMGTDTQYFGPGTRLTVL.

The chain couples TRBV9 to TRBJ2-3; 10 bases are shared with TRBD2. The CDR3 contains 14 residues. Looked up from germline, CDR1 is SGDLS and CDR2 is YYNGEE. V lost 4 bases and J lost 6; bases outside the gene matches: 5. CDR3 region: CASSTTSGSDTQYF. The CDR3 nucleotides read TGTGCCAGCAGCACGACTAGCGGGTCGGATACGCAGTATTTT. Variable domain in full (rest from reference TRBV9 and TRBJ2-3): DSGVTQTPKHLITATGQRVTLRCSPRSGDLSVYWYQQSLDQGLQFLIQYYNGEERAKGNILERFSAQQFPDLHSELNLSSLELGDSALYFCASSTTSGSDTQYFGPGTRLTVL.

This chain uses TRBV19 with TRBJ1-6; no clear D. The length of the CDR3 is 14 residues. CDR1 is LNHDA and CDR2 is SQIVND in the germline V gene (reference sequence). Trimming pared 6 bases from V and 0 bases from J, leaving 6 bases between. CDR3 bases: TGTGCCAGTAGGCTCAGCTCCTATAATTCACCCCTCCACTTT. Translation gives CASRLSSYNSPLHF.